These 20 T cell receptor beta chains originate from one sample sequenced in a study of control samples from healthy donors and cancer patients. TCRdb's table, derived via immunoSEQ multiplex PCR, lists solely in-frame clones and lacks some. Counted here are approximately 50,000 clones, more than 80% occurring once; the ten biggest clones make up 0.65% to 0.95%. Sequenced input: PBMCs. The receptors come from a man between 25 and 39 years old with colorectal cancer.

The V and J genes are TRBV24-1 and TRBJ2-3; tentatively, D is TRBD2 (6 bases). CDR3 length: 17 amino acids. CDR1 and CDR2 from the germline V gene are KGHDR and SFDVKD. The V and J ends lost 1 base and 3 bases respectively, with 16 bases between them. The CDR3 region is CATSDFPSGETTDTQYF. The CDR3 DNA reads TGTGCCACCAGTGATTTCCCCTCGGGGGAAACAACAGATACGCAGTATTTT.

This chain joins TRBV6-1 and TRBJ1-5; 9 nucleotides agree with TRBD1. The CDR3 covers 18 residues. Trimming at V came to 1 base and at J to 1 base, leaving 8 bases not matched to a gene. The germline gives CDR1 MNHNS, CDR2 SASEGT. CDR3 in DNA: TGTGCCAGCAGTGAAGTGGGACAGGGTCGGAGCAGCAATCAGCCCCAGCATTTT. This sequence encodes CASSEVGQGRSSNQPQHF.

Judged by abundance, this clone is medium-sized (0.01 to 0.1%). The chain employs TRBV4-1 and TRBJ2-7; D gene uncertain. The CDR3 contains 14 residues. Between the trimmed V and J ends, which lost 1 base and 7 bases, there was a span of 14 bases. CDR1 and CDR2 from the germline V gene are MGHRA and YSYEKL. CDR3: CASSQALPSREQYF. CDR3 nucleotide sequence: TGCGCCAGCAGCCAAGCACTACCTTCTCGGGAGCAGTACTTC.

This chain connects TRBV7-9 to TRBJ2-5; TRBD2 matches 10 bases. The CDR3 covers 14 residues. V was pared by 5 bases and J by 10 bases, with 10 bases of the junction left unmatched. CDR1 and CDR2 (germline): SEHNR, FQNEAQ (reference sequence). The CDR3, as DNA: TGTGCCAGCAGCGGAAGGGGGACTAGCGTAAACCAGTACTTC. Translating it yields CASSGRGTSVNQYF.

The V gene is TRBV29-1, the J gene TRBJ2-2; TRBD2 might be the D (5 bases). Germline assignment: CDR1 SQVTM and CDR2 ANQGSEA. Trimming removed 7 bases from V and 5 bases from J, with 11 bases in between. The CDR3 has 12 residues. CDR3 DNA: TGCAGCGCTTCGCGGGTTACCGGGGAGCTGTTTTTT. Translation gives CSASRVTGELFF.

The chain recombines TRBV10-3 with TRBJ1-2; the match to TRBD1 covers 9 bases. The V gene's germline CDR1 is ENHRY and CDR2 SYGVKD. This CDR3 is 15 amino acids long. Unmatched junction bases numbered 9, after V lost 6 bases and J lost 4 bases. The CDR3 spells CAIRGDRGGFYGYTF. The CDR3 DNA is TGTGCCATCAGAGGAGACAGGGGGGGATTCTATGGCTACACCTTC.

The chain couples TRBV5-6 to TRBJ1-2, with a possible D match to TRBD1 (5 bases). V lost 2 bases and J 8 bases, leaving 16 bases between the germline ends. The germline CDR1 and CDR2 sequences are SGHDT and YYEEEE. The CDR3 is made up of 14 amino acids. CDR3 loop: CASSLPSRAYGYTF. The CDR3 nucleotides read TGTGCCAGCAGCTTACCCTCCAGGGCTTACGGCTACACCTTC.

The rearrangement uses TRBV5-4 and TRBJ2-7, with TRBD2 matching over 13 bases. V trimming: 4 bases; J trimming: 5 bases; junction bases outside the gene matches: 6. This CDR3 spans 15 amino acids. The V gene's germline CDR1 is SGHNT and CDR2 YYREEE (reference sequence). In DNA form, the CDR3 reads TGTGCCAGCAGCACACCGGGACTAGCGGGGAACGAGCAGTACTTC. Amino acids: CASSTPGLAGNEQYF.

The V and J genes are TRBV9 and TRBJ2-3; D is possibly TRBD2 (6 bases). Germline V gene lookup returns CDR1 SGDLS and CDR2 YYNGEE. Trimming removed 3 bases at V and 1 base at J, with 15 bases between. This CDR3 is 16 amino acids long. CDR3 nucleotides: TGTGCCAGCAGCGGGGGAGTGGGGGGAGGCACAGATACGCAGTATTTT. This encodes CASSGGVGGGTDTQYF.

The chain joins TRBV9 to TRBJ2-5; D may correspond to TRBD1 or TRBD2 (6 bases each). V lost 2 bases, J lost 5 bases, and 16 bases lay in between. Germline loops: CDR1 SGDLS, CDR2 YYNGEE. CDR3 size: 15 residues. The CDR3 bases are TGTGCCAGCAGCGTTCAGGGGACGGAGGGGGAGACCCAGTACTTC. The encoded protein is CASSVQGTEGETQYF.

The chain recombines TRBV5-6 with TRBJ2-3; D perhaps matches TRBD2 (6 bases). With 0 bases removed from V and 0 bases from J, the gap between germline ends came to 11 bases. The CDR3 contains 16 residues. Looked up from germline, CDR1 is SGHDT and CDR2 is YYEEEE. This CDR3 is CASSLADYPSTDTQYF. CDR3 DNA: TGTGCCAGCAGCTTGGCGGACTATCCTAGCACAGATACGCAGTATTTT.

CDR3 DNA sequence: TGTGCCAGCAGCCAACAGGGTTACGAGCAGTACGTC. This encodes CASSQQGYEQYV. V usage is TRBV6-6 and J usage is TRBJ2-7, with a possible D match to TRBD1 (6 bases). The CDR3 is made up of 12 amino acids. Per germline, CDR1 MNHNY and CDR2 SVGAGI (reference sequence). V gave up 6 bases and J gave up 4 bases, with 10 bases separating them.

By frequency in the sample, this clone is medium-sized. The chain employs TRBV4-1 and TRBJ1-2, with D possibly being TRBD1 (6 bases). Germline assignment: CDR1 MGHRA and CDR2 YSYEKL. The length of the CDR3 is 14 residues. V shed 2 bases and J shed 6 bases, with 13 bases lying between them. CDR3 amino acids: CASSQPGVYNGYTF. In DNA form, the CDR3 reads TGCGCCAGCAGCCAACCAGGGGTGTACAATGGCTACACCTTC.

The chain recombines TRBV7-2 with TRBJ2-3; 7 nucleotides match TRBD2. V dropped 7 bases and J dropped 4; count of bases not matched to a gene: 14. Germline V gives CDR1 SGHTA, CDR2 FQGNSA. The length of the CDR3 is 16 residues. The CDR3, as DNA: TGTGCCAGCACCCCCCCGGGCGGGGGTAGGTCAGATACGCAGTATTTT. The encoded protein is CASTPPGGGRSDTQYF.

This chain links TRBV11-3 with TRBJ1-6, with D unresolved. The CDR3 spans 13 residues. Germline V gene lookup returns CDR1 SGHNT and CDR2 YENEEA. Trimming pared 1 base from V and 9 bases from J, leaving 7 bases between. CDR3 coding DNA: TGTGCCAGCAGCTTAGTCTGGGGTTCACCCCTCCACTTT. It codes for CASSLVWGSPLHF.

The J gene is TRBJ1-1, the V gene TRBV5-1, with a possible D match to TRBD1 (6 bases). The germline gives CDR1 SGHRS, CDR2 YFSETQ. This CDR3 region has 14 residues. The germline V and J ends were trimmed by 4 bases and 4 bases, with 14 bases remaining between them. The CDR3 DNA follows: TGCGCCAGCAGCCCAGGACAGATACCCACTGAAGCTTTCTTT. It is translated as CASSPGQIPTEAFF.

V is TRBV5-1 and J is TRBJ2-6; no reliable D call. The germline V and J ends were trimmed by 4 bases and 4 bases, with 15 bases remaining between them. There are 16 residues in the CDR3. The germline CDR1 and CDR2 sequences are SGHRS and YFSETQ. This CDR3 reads CASSPTWARGANVLTF. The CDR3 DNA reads TGCGCCAGCAGCCCCACCTGGGCCCGAGGGGCCAACGTCCTGACTTTC.

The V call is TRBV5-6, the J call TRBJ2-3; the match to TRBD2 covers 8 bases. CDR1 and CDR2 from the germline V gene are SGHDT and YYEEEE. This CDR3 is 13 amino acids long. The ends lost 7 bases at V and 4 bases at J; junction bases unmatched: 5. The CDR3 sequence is CASSGTRADTQYF. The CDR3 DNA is TGTGCCAGCTCCGGGACTAGGGCAGATACGCAGTATTTT.

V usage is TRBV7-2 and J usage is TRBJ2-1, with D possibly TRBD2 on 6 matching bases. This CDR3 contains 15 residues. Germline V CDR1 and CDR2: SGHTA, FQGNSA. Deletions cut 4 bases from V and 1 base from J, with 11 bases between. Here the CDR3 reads CASSSGLLSYNEQFF. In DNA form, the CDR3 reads TGTGCCAGCAGCTCGGGACTTTTATCCTACAATGAGCAGTTCTTC.

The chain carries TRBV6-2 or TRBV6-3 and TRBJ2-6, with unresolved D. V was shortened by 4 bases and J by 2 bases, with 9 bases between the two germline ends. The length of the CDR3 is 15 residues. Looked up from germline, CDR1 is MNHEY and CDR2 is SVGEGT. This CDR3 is CASSWEGAGANVLTF. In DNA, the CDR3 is TGTGCCAGCAGTTGGGAAGGAGCTGGGGCCAACGTCCTGACTTTC.